These T cell receptor beta chains were read from a single sample in a study of blood T cells in healthy people across ages. TCRdb fed the 5' RACE reads into MiXCR, producing one record per CDR3 protein. The repertoire holds under 2 million distinct CDR3 sequences, 30% to 40% seen once, with approximately 10% in the top ten. Material for sequencing was blood. These TCRs come from a woman in her thirties in good health. Both conserved end residues are part of each CDR3. The D gene is left open where the match is weak. Expanded clones are given a class, and other clones once, few, many or no size at all.

TRBV27	TRBJ2-1	TRBD1	NA	TGTGCCAGCAGTCCCTGGGACAGGGTTAATGAGCAGTTCTTC	CASSPWDRVNEQFF
TRBV6-5	TRBJ2-3	NA	NA	TGTGCCAGCAGTTACTCGATTGCAGATACGCAGTATTTT	CASSYSIADTQYF
TRBV28	TRBJ2-7	TRBD2	NA	TGTGCCAGCAGTTTAGGCGGGAGCGACGAGCAGTACTTC	CASSLGGSDEQYF
TRBV20-1	TRBJ1-2	TRBD1	NA	TGCAGTGCTTTTGCGCCAGGGGGCGGATTTTATGGCTACACCTTC	CSAFAPGGGFYGYTF
TRBV3-1	TRBJ1-1	NA	NA	TGTGCCAGCAGCCACGGGGGGCACACTGAAGCTTTCTTT	CASSHGGHTEAFF
TRBV6-1	TRBJ2-1	TRBD2	once	TGTGCCAGCACAAACAAAATACCGGGACTAGCGTTCCAAGAGACCCAGTTCTTC	CASTNKIPGLAFQETQFF
TRBV4-1	TRBJ2-7	NA	few	TGCGCCGGCAGCCAAGACGAGGGAGCAGAGTACGAGCAGTACTTC	CAGSQDEGAEYEQYF
TRBV9	TRBJ1-2	NA	NA	TGTGCCAGCAGCGTGCTGCCCAAGGACTATGGCTACACCTTC	CASSVLPKDYGYTF
TRBV3-1	TRBJ1-2	NA	NA	TGTGCCAGCAGCCAAGGTTTGCAGGGCCGCCGAGGGAACTATGGCTACACCTTC	CASSQGLQGRRGNYGYTF
TRBV5-1	TRBJ2-7	TRBD2	NA	TGCGCCGGCAGCCCTCTAGCGGGAGGGCCTACATCCGAGCAGTACTTC	CAGSPLAGGPTSEQYF
TRBV6-2/TRBV6-3	TRBJ1-5	NA	few	TGTGCCAGCAGTTACTCGAAGGCCCCCCATCAGCCCCAGCATTTT	CASSYSKAPHQPQHF
TRBV28	TRBJ1-2	TRBD1	NA	TGTGCCAGCAGTACCTCAGCCGGGACAGGGAAGTATGGCTACACCTTC	CASSTSAGTGKYGYTF
TRBV20-1	TRBJ1-6	NA	NA	TGCAGTGCTAGTGATTTAACTTTCAATTCACCCCTCCACTTT	CSASDLTFNSPLHF
TRBV11-2	TRBJ2-7	TRBD1	NA	TGTGCCAGCAGCTTGACTCGACAGGGGACCTACGAGCAGTACTTC	CASSLTRQGTYEQYF
TRBV12-5	TRBJ2-1	NA	many	TGTGCTAGTGGTCCTCCTGGAGAGAAGCAGTTCTTC	CASGPPGEKQFF
TRBV9	TRBJ2-3	TRBD2	NA	TGTGCCAGCAGCGGGCTGGGAGACGGGGGGTCAGATACGCAGTATTTT	CASSGLGDGGSDTQYF
TRBV6-5	TRBJ1-5	NA	NA	TGTGCCAGCAGACCCGGGGCAGAGGGACAGCCCCAGCATTTT	CASRPGAEGQPQHF